The clone carrying this T cell receptor beta chain showed up just a few times. The CDR3 covers 12 residues. The ends were cut back, 10 bases at V and 2 bases at J, with 11 bases in the middle. Germline V lookup: CDR1 KGHSH, CDR2 LQKENI. These data originate in a study of T cell changes during pregnancy in multiple sclerosis. The repertoire was sequenced with immunoSEQ multiplex PCR; TCRdb's copy has only in-frame clones and lacks some. This table holds approximately 61,000 clones, roughly nine tenths found once. This TCR was sampled from a female donor in good health, enrolled as a control in a pregnancy study. The sequences come from peripheral blood, collected in the first trimester of pregnancy. The chain joins TRBV18 to TRBJ1-2; D may be TRBD1 (5 bases). This chain's CDR3 is CAKAGENYGYTF. CDR3 sequence (DNA): TGTGCCAAGGCGGGGGAGAACTATGGCTACACCTTC.